This TCR beta chain was found in a study of cytomegalovirus exposure and HLA in healthy donors. This clone was seen once. Primers for the PCR totalled 60 Vbeta and 13 Jbeta. Some clones are missing from TCRdb's copy, which holds only in-frame ones; the method was immunoSEQ multiplex PCR. The sample yields hundreds of thousands of clones, 70% to 80% seen once. J lost 5 bases, V lost 5 bases, and 6 bases had no gene match. This CDR3 comprises 14 residues. Germline CDR1 reads LNHDA; CDR2 reads SQIVND (reference sequence). Sequenced material: PBMCs. This TCR derives from a male donor in good health and CMV-seronegative. V gene TRBV19 combines with J gene TRBJ2-7; 10 bases line up with TRBD2. The CDR3 DNA is TGTGCCAGTAGTGCTCAGCGGGAGGGCCACGAGCAGTACTTC. Protein product: CASSAQREGHEQYF.